The TCR beta chain described here comes from a study of T cells in Graves' hyperthyroidism and ophthalmopathy. The CDR3 runs 14 residues. Per the germline V gene, CDR1 is SQVTM and CDR2 is ANQGSEA. V lost 7 bases to trimming and J lost 3 bases, with 18 bases between them. From RNA transcripts, TCR beta CDR3 regions were amplified. The TCR CDR3 first-round RT-PCR relied on the HTBI primer set. One entry per CDR3 protein results from TCRdb running MiXCR on the multiplex PCR reads. The sample consists of over 250,000 distinct CDR3 sequences, around a quarter of them appearing once. The sequence came from a man aged 40-49 years with Graves' hyperthyroidism that later progressed to Graves' ophthalmopathy. V usage is TRBV29-1 and J usage is TRBJ1-1; perhaps TRBD1 as D (6 bases). Sequenced input: blood. Here the CDR3 DNA reads TGCAGCGCGGGAGCGAGGGGGTTTGACACTGAAGCTTTCTTT. Translated: CSAGARGFDTEAFF. Filled out from reference TRBV29-1 and TRBJ1-1, the complete variable domain reads SAVISQKPSRDICQRGTSLTIQCQVDSQVTMMFWYRQQPGQSLTLIATANQGSEATYESGFVIDKFPISRPNLTFSTLTVSNMSPEDSSIYLCSAGARGFDTEAFFGQGTRLTVV.